This T cell receptor (beta chain) appears in the sequencing data of a study of technical replicates of blood from a handful of donors (dated by TCRdb to 2015 to 2018). The library came from the immunoSEQ multiplex PCR assay. Not all clones reach the TCRdb copy of this immuneACCESS table, which keeps in-frame sequences only. Checked studies attribute under half of the gap to unresolved V genes and leave the rest unexplained. Present in this sample are roughly 80,000 clones, about nine tenths of which were seen just once. The top ten hold about 0.38% of the sample. Counted from cysteine to phenylalanine, this CDR3 has 17 amino acids. Left in the record is the CDR3 DNA by itself, 51 bases read in frame from the first base. From a lookup of the germline V gene (reference sequence), CDR1 and CDR2 are MNHEY and SMNVEV. Trimming removed 0 bases from V and 5 bases from J; the gene matches leave 5 bases unexplained.

About this clone itself: Its antigen is not yet known. Qualities for individual bases were not recorded, and no much larger clone is one base off.

The rearranged chain carries TRBV27 and TRBJ2-5; TRBD2 agrees with 14 junctional bases. Material for sequencing was T cells isolated from PBMCs. The TCR was taken from a human donor in good health. The CDR3 region reads CASSLSGLAGVGETQYF. In nucleotides, the sequence is TGTGCCAGCAGTTTATCGGGACTAGCGGGAGTCGGGGAGACCCAGTACTTC.